This TCR beta chain was found in a study of shared clonotypes between healthy human individuals. The method was immunoSEQ multiplex PCR; TCRdb's version includes in-frame clones alone and lacks a portion of them. Altogether almost 750,000 clones are present, roughly 72% being singletons, with the ten largest covering less than 2%. V was pared by 8 bases and J by 1 base, with 19 bases between. The CDR3 is made up of 16 amino acids. From germline, CDR1 is MDHEN and CDR2 SYDVKM. A CD45RA-negative memory subset and a CD45RA+ naive subset were separated from the CD4+ cells. The chain recombines TRBV28 with TRBJ2-3; maybe TRBD2 (6 bases). Sequencing was done on a sample of memory CD4+ T cells sorted from blood. Specified subset: CD45RA-negative fraction. The TCR comes from a woman aged 30 to 39 in good health. This CDR3 reads CASHRAEGFRTDTQYF. CDR3 nucleotide sequence: TGTGCCAGCCATCGGGCGGAGGGATTCCGCACAGATACGCAGTATTTT.